This T cell receptor (beta chain) was recovered during a study of blood T cell repertoires in COVID-19. Study details: Samples taken during acute and convalescent COVID-19 were collected in the United States, Italy and Spain.

This CDR3 has 21 amino acids. V lost 0 bases to trimming and J lost 0 bases; unmatched junction nucleotides: 11. The germline gives CDR1 MRHNA, CDR2 SNTAGT. Authors' processing steps: Amplification with reference gene primers provided the estimates of nucleated cell counts. Here immunoSEQ multiplex PCR was the method, and the copy in TCRdb shows in-frame clones only, minus some. The V and J calls and the clone size are those of that table, but D and trimming were determined from the DNA. Among approximately 170,000 clones listed, about 84% were seen once. The chain recombines TRBV6-4 with TRBJ2-2; 12 bases match TRBD1. The receptor was isolated from a man between 40 and 49 years old who had recovered from COVID-19. Sequencing was done on a sample of PBMCs or T cells enriched from blood (not recorded which). The CDR3 loop reads CASSDSKLPGQGASNTGELFF. The CDR3, as DNA: TGTGCCAGCAGTGACTCGAAACTTCCGGGACAGGGGGCCTCGAACACCGGGGAGCTGTTTTTT.